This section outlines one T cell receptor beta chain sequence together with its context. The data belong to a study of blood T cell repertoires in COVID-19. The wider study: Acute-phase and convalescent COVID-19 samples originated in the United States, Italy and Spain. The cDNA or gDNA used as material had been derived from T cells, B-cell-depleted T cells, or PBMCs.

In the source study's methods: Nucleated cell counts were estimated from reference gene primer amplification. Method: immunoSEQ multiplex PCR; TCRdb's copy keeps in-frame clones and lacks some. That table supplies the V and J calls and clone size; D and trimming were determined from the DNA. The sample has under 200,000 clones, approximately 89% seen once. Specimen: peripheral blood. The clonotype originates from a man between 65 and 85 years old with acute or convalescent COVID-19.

The CDR3 is CASSPLGGSHPSGANVLTF. CDR3 DNA: TGCGCCAGCAGTCCCCTCGGGGGGTCCCACCCTTCTGGGGCCAACGTCCTGACTTTC. V and J are TRBV23-1 and TRBJ2-6; the match to TRBD2 covers 7 bases. TRBV23-1 is an open reading frame whose function is uncertain. This CDR3 region has 19 residues. V lost 4 bases to trimming and J lost 1 base; unmatched junction nucleotides: 13.